These 8 T cell receptor beta chains share one sample of origin, sequenced in a study of pediatric ulcerative colitis. Method: immunoSEQ multiplex PCR; TCRdb's copy keeps in-frame clones and lacks some. Counted here are around 64,000 clones, 70% to 90% occurring once; the ten biggest clones make up approximately 3.4%. The material sequenced was blood. These receptors came from a boy younger than 18 with severe ulcerative colitis.

The chain joins TRBV6-1 to TRBJ1-5, with D unclear. This CDR3 region has 14 residues. Germline CDR1 and CDR2: MNHNS and SASEGT. Trimming removed 2 bases from V and 5 bases from J, with 10 bases in between. The CDR3 here is CASSEYTDDQPQHF. For the CDR3, the DNA is TGTGCCAGCAGTGAATACACTGACGATCAGCCCCAGCATTTT.

The chain has TRBV5-5 and TRBJ2-4, with TRBD2 matching 7 bases. Germline V gives CDR1 SGHKS, CDR2 YYEKEE (reference sequence). The CDR3 runs 18 residues. The junction had 12 bases not matched to a gene; V was cut back by 2 bases and J by 1 base. The chain's CDR3 is CASSLSYRAGVAKNIQYF. The CDR3, as DNA: TGTGCCAGCAGCTTATCTTACCGGGCGGGAGTGGCCAAAAACATTCAGTACTTC.

The CDR3 DNA follows: TGTGCCAGCAGTTACGGGGACGCAACGTCCTACGAGCAGTACTTC. This translates into CASSYGDATSYEQYF. The chain uses TRBV7-2 and TRBJ2-7, with D perhaps being TRBD1 or TRBD2 (5 bases each). V gave up 6 bases and J gave up 1 base, with 16 bases separating them. Germline values: CDR1 SGHTA, CDR2 FQGNSA. CDR3 size: 15 residues. Filled out from reference TRBV7-2 and TRBJ2-7, the complete variable domain reads GAGVSQSPSNKVTEKGKDVELRCDPISGHTALYWYRQSLGQGLEFLIYFQGNSAPDKSGLPSDRFSAERTGGSVSTLTIQRTQQEDSAVYLCASSYGDATSYEQYFGPGTRLTVT.

The chain combines TRBV6-1 with TRBJ2-2, with a possible D match to TRBD1 (6 bases). With 6 bases removed from V and 0 bases from J, the gap between germline ends came to 11 bases. The CDR3 sequence is 15 residues long. The germline CDR1 and CDR2 sequences are MNHNS and SASEGT. The CDR3 reads CASRGTNSNTGELFF. CDR3 coding DNA: TGTGCCAGCAGGGGGACAAATTCGAACACCGGGGAGCTGTTTTTT.

The gene calls are TRBV19 and TRBJ1-1, with D uncertain. In germline, CDR1 is LNHDA, CDR2 SQIVND (reference sequence). This CDR3 spans 13 amino acids. V dropped 5 bases and J dropped 6 bases, with 13 bases sitting between them. CDR3 residues: CASSDLEEAEAFF. The CDR3, as DNA: TGTGCCAGTAGTGATTTGGAAGAGGCTGAAGCTTTCTTT.

This chain joins TRBV2 and TRBJ2-2; D ambiguous. This CDR3 has 13 amino acids. CDR1 and CDR2 (germline): SNHLY, FYNNEI. Trimming pared 5 bases from V and 3 bases from J, leaving 7 bases between. CDR3 loop: CASSSEYTGELFF. For the CDR3, the DNA is TGTGCCAGCAGTTCAGAGTACACCGGGGAGCTGTTTTTT. The entire variable domain, with the rest obtained from reference TRBV2 and TRBJ2-2, is as follows: EPEVTQTPSHQVTQMGQEVILRCVPISNHLYFYWYRQILGQKVEFLVSFYNNEISEKSEIFDDQFSVERPDGSNFTLKIRSTKLEDSAMYFCASSSEYTGELFFGEGSRLTVL.

This chain connects TRBV11-3 to TRBJ2-3; 9 positions match TRBD2. V trimming: 0 bases; J trimming: 3 bases; junction bases outside the gene matches: 16. CDR1 and CDR2 from the germline V gene are SGHNT and YENEEA. The CDR3 is 20 residues long. CDR3 residues: CASSLDVVFAGGPGTDTQYF. CDR3 nucleotides: TGTGCCAGCAGCTTAGATGTCGTATTTGCGGGAGGGCCTGGAACAGATACGCAGTATTTT.

The chain is built from TRBV7-9 and TRBJ2-7, with 10 positions matching TRBD2. V was clipped by 6 bases and J by 0 bases; unmatched bases: 14. The CDR3 extends over 18 amino acids. Per germline, CDR1 SEHNR and CDR2 FQNEAQ (reference sequence). CDR3 protein: CASSYRTSGAYSSYEQYF. The CDR3 DNA reads TGTGCCAGCAGTTACCGGACTAGCGGAGCGTACTCCTCCTACGAGCAGTACTTC.